This TCR beta chain was sequenced in a study of CD8 T cells in ankylosing spondylitis. This CDR3 is 17 amino acids long. The V segment lost 3 bases and the J segment 4 bases; nucleotides outside the gene matches: 9. In germline, CDR1 is LGHNA, CDR2 YNFKEQ. A quantitative 5'-RACE method, one with molecular barcodes, was used to make TCR beta libraries. TCRdb redid the calling of the 5' RACE reads with MiXCR, one entry per CDR3 protein. The sample lists a few hundred thousand distinct CDR3 sequences; 20% to 25% were seen once. Study-wide results and caveats: Within matched ankylosing spondylitis synovial fluid, disease-linked clones were reportedly significantly enriched. Within peripheral blood, clones linked to disease were CD8+ and relatively rare. For ankylosing spondylitis blood, a TCR beta motif of 7 or 8 highly homologous variants appeared characteristic. Prior work had noted some motif variants in reactive arthritis blood and synovial fluid.

As for this clonotype: Its antigen is not identified.

The gene calls are TRBV4-2 and TRBJ1-5; 10 bases match TRBD1. The sequence was collected from a male donor with ankylosing spondylitis. Sequencing was carried out using blood, either unsorted or a sorted T cell fraction (not recorded which). The DNA of the CDR3 is TGTGCCAGCAGCCACCTAAGACCGGGACAGGGGAATCAGCCCCAGCATTTT. This sequence encodes CASSHLRPGQGNQPQHF.